What follows describes a single T cell receptor (beta chain). Many counts were recorded for this clonotype. The target of this receptor is not known. The input lacks base qualities; no much larger clone sits a single base away. For repertoire sequencing, the TCR beta CDR3 regions were amplified from RNA transcripts. The first round of RT-PCR was done with HTBI primers and the Qiagen OneStep RT-PCR kit, and was followed by a second round of multiplex PCR, then size selection and purification. Libraries were sequenced on an Illumina HiSeq2000 using paired-end 100 bp reads. In the authors' own workflow: SOAPnuke was used to process the reads, throwing out any read that had adapters, had uncalled bases, had a mean Phred below 15, or lacked an exact constant-primer or identifier match. COPE v1.2.5 was used to merge high-quality paired reads. Each unique nucleotide sequence was treated as a clonotype, and MiTCR v1.1 was used to align the clonotypes to the IMGT TRB V, D and J references. Analysis was restricted to V-J combinations with a frequency above 0.0001, which covered 99% to 99.2% of repertoires. A TCR clonal expansion and chaos score per V-J combination was defined as the ratio of F50 clonal expansion to chaos observed in the TCRdist matrix. Welch's t-statistics and random forest were used to narrow the features down to more than 10 V-J combinations, which were then fed into a naive Bayes classifier. Thyroid-blood repertoire similarity was quantified with the Morisita-Horn index. The raw public data were reprocessed by TCRdb itself: fastp quality trimming at Q25, MiXCR clonotype calling, in-frame beta chains only. Duplicate CDR3 protein sequences are folded into a single record with the most common DNA and genes. None of the V and J calls come from the authors' own analysis; TCRdb made them. The sample table lists fewer than 600,000 distinct CDR3 sequences, about an eighth of them with a count of one. The top ten hold 8% to 10% of the sample.

Ophthalmopathy patients were characterized by moderately to severely active disease, a Clinical Activity Score of at least 3, a NOSPECS grade of at least 4, and a disease duration under 3 months. Patients with other autoimmune diseases, uncontrolled infections, pregnancy or lactation were excluded. Diagnosis was based on clinical symptoms, serum thyroxine, TRAb, thyroid ultrasound and orbital computed tomography. PBMCs were isolated from more than 8 ml of fresh peripheral blood by Ficoll-Paque density gradient centrifugation. Total RNA was extracted using Trizol reagent, and RNA quality was checked on an Agilent 2100 Bioanalyzer. In the germline V gene, CDR1 corresponds to MNHEY and CDR2 to SVGEGT. There are 13 amino acids in the CDR3, from cysteine to phenylalanine inclusive. Only the CDR3 part of the read is kept: 39 bases, read in frame from the first base. Between the V and J ends, shortened by 2 bases and 10 bases respectively, the junction contains 14 bases.

The sample originates from a study of Graves' ophthalmopathy and Graves' hyperthyroidism (dated 2018 in TCRdb). Regarding the research as a whole: Peripheral blood samples were taken at the time of initial diagnosis, before any treatment was given. The independent validation cohort included under 20 hyperthyroidism patients plus 17 patients who later progressed from hyperthyroidism to ophthalmopathy. Following sample collection, hyperthyroidism patients were given methimazole at a starting dose of 30 mg daily, and ophthalmopathy patients were given high-dose intravenous methylprednisolone. The study used signatures of the TCR beta repertoire to tell Graves' ophthalmopathy apart from Graves' hyperthyroidism and to predict which patients would progress to ophthalmopathy. To explore V-J signatures that separate ophthalmopathy from hyperthyroidism, a discovery set of 95 to 100 patients was enrolled, consisting of approximately 44 with ophthalmopathy and 57 with stable hyperthyroidism. The 90 to 100 discovery patients were randomly split 7:3 into training and test sets. In roughly 6 hyperthyroidism patients, the T-cell repertoire of thyroid tissue was compared with the T-cell repertoire of blood. In total, 120 to 150 blood samples were TCR-sequenced: 40 to 45 ophthalmopathy, some 80 hyperthyroidism and about 17 hyperthyroidism-to-ophthalmopathy patients.

The study at large found these results: No statistical method was used to set the sample size in advance, and the investigators knew which group each participant was assigned to. In validation, the model predicted ophthalmopathy progression with roughly 68% sensitivity and roughly 78% specificity; 12 predicted patients were CT-confirmed with GO in a median of roughly 6.8 months. Most expanded thyroid clonotypes with a frequency above 0.001 also appeared in blood, which suggests that blood repertoires may reflect the immune response in the thyroid. The 13-signature model separated ophthalmopathy from stable hyperthyroidism with 87.88% sensitivity and about 81% specificity in cross-validation, and 80%/75% in the test set.

The source is a woman between 25 and 40 years old with Graves' ophthalmopathy. Donor details come from another sample of the same person, matched by shared clones. The sample taken for sequencing was blood. In this chain, TRBV6-2 or TRBV6-3 is recombined with TRBJ1-1; 5 matching bases give a weak D call of TRBD1. The DNA sequence is TGTGCCAGCAGTTACACCGCCCCTGGGGGAGCTTTCTTT. The resulting protein is CASSYTAPGGAFF.